A single sample gave rise to the 14 T cell receptor beta chains below, sequenced in a study of shared clonotypes between healthy human individuals. Data came from immunoSEQ multiplex PCR; TCRdb stores just in-frame clones and leaves some out. The table shows more than 500,000 clones, with approximately 95% occurring only once. Specimen: naive CD4+ T cells sorted from blood. Subset described: CD45RA+ positively selected. The receptors here all came from a woman aged 30 to 39 in good health.

The chain employs TRBV7-3 and TRBJ1-2; 8 bases line up with TRBD1. J gave up 2 bases and V 0 bases, and 8 bases lay outside the gene matches. This CDR3 is 17 amino acids long. Germline V CDR1 and CDR2: SGHTA, FQGTGA. CDR3 nucleotides: TGTGCCAGCAGCTTAACCCCAGGGACAGGAGGGAACTATGGCTACACCTTC. Encoded protein: CASSLTPGTGGNYGYTF.

V usage is TRBV19 and J usage is TRBJ2-7; 13 bases map to TRBD2. The CDR3 runs 17 residues. V dropped 3 bases and J dropped 2; count of bases not matched to a gene: 7. Germline-derived CDR1 and CDR2 are LNHDA and SQIVND (reference sequence). CDR3 bases: TGTGCCAGTAGTATGGGGCGGACTAGCGGGAGACCCTACGAGCAGTACTTC. This encodes CASSMGRTSGRPYEQYF.

The chain combines TRBV5-8 with TRBJ1-1, with a weak D call TRBD1 (6 bases). The CDR3 spans 16 residues. Germline CDR1 and CDR2: SGHTS and YDEGEE. The V gene lost 4 bases and the J gene lost 5 bases, with 21 bases spanning the gap. This chain's CDR3 is CASSLGGYPRGTEAFF. CDR3 bases: TGTGCCAGCAGCCTCGGGGGGTACCCGAGGGGGACTGAAGCTTTCTTT. Combining the CDR3 with reference TRBV5-8 and TRBJ1-1 gives the whole variable domain EAGVTQSPTHLIKTRGQQATLRCSPISGHTSVYWYQQALGLGLQFLLWYDEGEERNRGNFPPRFSGRQFPNYSSELNVNALELEDSALYLCASSLGGYPRGTEAFFGQGTRLTVV.

V usage is TRBV19 and J usage is TRBJ2-1; TRBD1 might be the D (5 bases). The CDR3 runs 16 residues. Germline lookup yields CDR1 LNHDA and CDR2 SQIVND (reference sequence). Trimming shortened V by 4 bases and J by 0 bases, and 13 bases separated the two germline ends. DNA of the CDR3: TGTGCCAGTAGTACGGCAGGGCTAAGCTCCTACAATGAGCAGTTCTTC. Protein product: CASSTAGLSSYNEQFF.

The chain employs TRBV2 and TRBJ2-7; no clear D. The CDR3 has 15 amino acids. Trimming removed 1 base at V and 2 bases at J, with 12 bases between. Looked up from germline, CDR1 is SNHLY and CDR2 is FYNNEI. The chain's CDR3 is CASSEVTNRPYEQYF. In DNA, the CDR3 is TGTGCCAGCAGTGAAGTGACCAACCGCCCCTACGAGCAGTACTTC.

CDR3: CAISETLDFYEQYF. CDR3 bases: TGTGCCATCAGTGAGACACTAGACTTCTACGAGCAGTACTTC. The chain combines TRBV10-3 with TRBJ2-7, with D possibly matching TRBD2 (5 bases). There are 14 residues in the CDR3. The V end lost 2 bases, the J end lost 3 bases, and 11 bases lay between the germline ends. Germline values: CDR1 ENHRY, CDR2 SYGVKD.

The chain carries TRBV9 and TRBJ2-5; TRBD2 might be the D (5 bases). The CDR3 has 13 residues. Trimming removed 1 base at V and 3 bases at J, with 7 bases between. Germline CDR1 and CDR2: SGDLS and YYNGEE. CDR3 nucleotides: TGTGCCAGCAGCGTAAGCGGAAAAGAGACCCAGTACTTC. This encodes CASSVSGKETQYF.

The chain is built from TRBV10-2 and TRBJ2-7; maybe TRBD1 (7 bases). The CDR3 consists of 15 residues. Trimming pared 2 bases from V and 9 bases from J, leaving 20 bases between. Germline loops: CDR1 WSHSY, CDR2 SAAADI. As DNA, the CDR3 is TGCGCCAGCAGTGAGGGCAGGGGGGCGCACCCGGGGCAGTACTTC. Its protein is CASSEGRGAHPGQYF.

The rearrangement uses TRBV6-6 and TRBJ2-1; D is possibly TRBD1 or TRBD2 (7 bases each). The CDR3 covers 16 residues. Per the germline V gene, CDR1 is MNHNY and CDR2 is SVGAGI (reference sequence). The ends were cut back, 2 bases at V and 7 bases at J, with 18 bases in the middle. The CDR3: CASSYPGEGAGNEQFF. CDR3 sequence (DNA): TGTGCCAGCAGTTACCCCGGGGAGGGGGCTGGGAATGAGCAGTTCTTC.

V and J are TRBV6-5 and TRBJ2-7; no clear D gene. V lost 7 bases and J lost 4, with 17 bases in between. This CDR3 spans 14 amino acids. Germline V lookup: CDR1 MNHEY, CDR2 SVGAGI. The CDR3 sequence is CASINAAQPYEQYF. Here the CDR3 DNA reads TGTGCCAGCATTAACGCGGCACAGCCGTACGAGCAGTACTTC.

DNA for the CDR3: TGTGCCAGCAGTTCAGGGCGGTACCGGAATGAGCAGTTCTTC. Translation gives CASSSGRYRNEQFF. V and J are TRBV11-2 and TRBJ2-1; perhaps TRBD1 as D (5 bases). Germline values: CDR1 SGHAT, CDR2 FQNNGV. Trimming cost V 6 bases and J 7 bases, with 16 bases left between them. The CDR3 sequence is 14 residues long.

The chain couples TRBV5-6 to TRBJ2-7; D may correspond to TRBD1 or TRBD2 (5 bases each). CDR3 length equals 16 residues. The germline V gene has CDR1 SGHDT and CDR2 YYEEEE. V shed 4 bases and J shed 2 bases, with 19 bases lying between them. The CDR3 coding sequence is TGTGCCAGCAGCCAAACCCGGGGCGGACCAACCTACGAGCAGTACTTC. It is translated as CASSQTRGGPTYEQYF. Drawing the rest from reference TRBV5-6 and TRBJ2-7, the complete variable domain is DAGVTQSPTHLIKTRGQQVTLRCSPKSGHDTVSWYQQALGQGPQFIFQYYEEEERQRGNFPDRFSGHQFPNYSSELNVNALLLGDSALYLCASSQTRGGPTYEQYFGPGTRLTVT.

The chain joins TRBV5-1 to TRBJ1-1; TRBD1 aligns across 8 bases. Trimming cost V 4 bases and J 4 bases; bases outside gene matches: 3. The CDR3 totals 13 residues. The germline CDR1 and CDR2 sequences are SGHRS and YFSETQ. The CDR3 sequence: CASSQTGGTEAFF. The CDR3 DNA is TGCGCCAGCAGCCAAACAGGGGGCACTGAAGCTTTCTTT. Variable domain in full (rest from reference TRBV5-1 and TRBJ1-1): KAGVTQTPRYLIKTRGQQVTLSCSPISGHRSVSWYQQTPGQGLQFLFEYFSETQRNKGNFPGRFSGRQFSNSRSEMNVSTLELGDSALYLCASSQTGGTEAFFGQGTRLTVV.

This chain joins TRBV7-8 and TRBJ2-5; 7 nucleotides agree with TRBD2. Germline loops: CDR1 SGHVS, CDR2 FQNEAQ. Losses at the gene ends were 3 bases for V and 4 bases for J; bases not matched to a gene: 5. The CDR3 totals 14 residues. The CDR3 loop reads CASSFVTGGETQYF. CDR3 DNA sequence: TGTGCCAGCAGCTTTGTAACGGGAGGAGAGACCCAGTACTTC.